The 15 T cell receptor beta chains below were found in one sample sequenced in a study of blood T cell repertoires in COVID-19. Method: immunoSEQ multiplex PCR; TCRdb's copy keeps in-frame clones and lacks some. The sample includes 250,000 or so clones, roughly 82% of them seen just once. Sequenced material: peripheral blood. Source of these receptors: a man between 40 and 49 years old who had recovered from COVID-19.

This chain uses TRBV7-2 with TRBJ2-2; D possibly corresponds to TRBD2 (6 bases). Trimming cost V 1 base and J 8 bases, with 14 bases left between them. Germline V CDR1 and CDR2: SGHTA, FQGNSA. The CDR3 has 15 amino acids. The CDR3 bases are TGTGCCAGCAGCTTAGGCGGGACCCTCAGGGGGGAGCTGTTTTTT. Protein product: CASSLGGTLRGELFF.

This chain connects TRBV11-3 to TRBJ2-5, with TRBD2 matching over 7 bases. Germline CDR1 SGHNT, CDR2 YENEEA. V lost 6 bases to trimming and J lost 1 base; unmatched junction nucleotides: 8. CDR3 length: 15 amino acids. The CDR3 nucleotides read TGTGCCAGCAGTAAGCGGGGATACCCCCAAGAGACCCAGTACTTC. It translates to CASSKRGYPQETQYF. The full variable domain, with the rest looked up from reference TRBV11-3 and TRBJ2-5, is EAGVVQSPRYKIIEKKQPVAFWCNPISGHNTLYWYLQNLGQGPELLIRYENEEAVDDSQLPKDRFSAERLKGVDSTLKIQPAELGDSAVYLCASSKRGYPQETQYFGPGTRLLVL.

The V call is TRBV5-6, the J call TRBJ2-5; TRBD1 matches at 7 bases. Germline assignment: CDR1 SGHDT and CDR2 YYEEEE. This CDR3 region has 14 residues. V lost 4 bases and J lost 4; bases outside the gene matches: 7. The CDR3 spells CASSVDREVETQYF. In nucleotides, the CDR3 is TGTGCCAGCAGCGTAGACAGGGAAGTAGAGACCCAGTACTTC.

The chain carries TRBV7-9 and TRBJ2-7, with TRBD2 matching 11 bases. In germline, CDR1 is SEHNR, CDR2 FQNEAQ (reference sequence). The CDR3 consists of 16 residues. V shed 7 bases, J shed 2 bases, and the junction held 10 bases outside the gene matches. CDR3 region: CASKHPGLAVAYEQYF. The CDR3 DNA reads as TGTGCCAGCAAACATCCGGGACTAGCGGTGGCCTACGAGCAGTACTTC.

The chain is built from TRBV5-4 and TRBJ2-7; 10 bases are shared with TRBD2. The CDR3 is 16 amino acids. J gave up 1 base and V 0 bases, and 4 bases lay outside the gene matches. Germline-derived CDR1 and CDR2 are SGHNT and YYREEE (reference sequence). The CDR3 here is CASSLGSGRPSYEQYF. The CDR3 bases are TGTGCCAGCAGCTTGGGTAGCGGGAGGCCATCCTACGAGCAGTACTTC.

The chain uses TRBV18 and TRBJ1-1; the match to TRBD1 covers 8 bases. Germline loops: CDR1 KGHSH, CDR2 LQKENI. J was trimmed by 5 bases and V by 5 bases; bases with no gene match: 7. The CDR3 consists of 14 residues. This chain's CDR3 is CASSAGTGDTEAFF. The CDR3 nucleotides read TGTGCCAGCTCAGCCGGGACAGGAGATACTGAAGCTTTCTTT.

The chain uses TRBV5-5 and TRBJ1-2; the match to TRBD1 covers 8 bases. CDR1 and CDR2 (germline): SGHKS, YYEKEE (reference sequence). The CDR3 consists of 15 residues. V lost 2 bases to trimming and J lost 3 bases; unmatched junction nucleotides: 6. The CDR3 DNA follows: TGTGCCAGCAGCTTAGCGACAGGGGAGCACTATGGCTACACCTTC. Encoded protein: CASSLATGEHYGYTF.

The V gene is TRBV9, the J gene TRBJ2-3, with D perhaps TRBD1 (6 bases). V shed 1 base and J shed 4 bases, with 19 bases lying between them. Per germline, CDR1 SGDLS and CDR2 YYNGEE. The CDR3 runs 17 residues. Here the CDR3 reads CASSVNGQGFRPDTQYF. In DNA, the CDR3 is TGTGCCAGCAGCGTAAACGGGCAGGGGTTTAGGCCAGATACGCAGTATTTT.

This chain joins TRBV7-9 and TRBJ2-2; 12 positions agree with TRBD1. Germline values: CDR1 SEHNR, CDR2 FQNEAQ (reference sequence). V lost 4 bases and J lost 5; bases outside the gene matches: 5. The CDR3 contains 16 residues. Here the CDR3 DNA reads TGTGCCAGCAGCTCGGGACAGGGGGCACGGACCGGGGAGCTGTTTTTT. Its protein product is CASSSGQGARTGELFF.

This sequence joins TRBV9 and TRBJ2-3; 8 bases agree with TRBD2. With 4 bases clipped from V and 6 bases from J, the junction kept 7 bases outside the gene matches. This CDR3 comprises 14 residues. Germline V gene data show CDR1 as SGDLS and CDR2 as YYNGEE. The CDR3 bases are TGTGCCAGCAGCTCCGGGAGGGGGGTGGATACGCAGTATTTT. It encodes CASSSGRGVDTQYF.

The gene calls are TRBV7-8 and TRBJ1-2; D is undetermined. V lost 3 bases to trimming and J lost 2 bases, with 4 bases between them. The CDR3 extends over 12 amino acids. Germline CDR1 SGHVS, CDR2 FQNEAQ. The CDR3 here is CASSFQNYGYTF. The CDR3, as DNA: TGTGCCAGCAGCTTTCAGAACTATGGCTACACCTTC.

The genes are TRBV7-2 and TRBJ2-6; 7 nucleotides agree with TRBD1. V lost 6 bases, J lost 0 bases, and 8 bases stayed unmatched. CDR3 length: 17 amino acids. Germline lookup yields CDR1 SGHTA and CDR2 FQGNSA. The CDR3 DNA follows: TGTGCCAGCAGTTTACAGGGGCTCGCCTCTGGGGCCAACGTCCTGACTTTC. Its protein is CASSLQGLASGANVLTF.

The J gene is TRBJ2-2, the V gene TRBV14; D not certain. CDR1 and CDR2 from the germline V gene are SGHDN and FVKESK. The CDR3 is made up of 14 amino acids. V was pared by 2 bases and J by 1 base, with 5 bases between. As DNA, the CDR3 is TGTGCCAGCAGCCAATGGCAGAACACCGGGGAGCTGTTTTTT. Protein product: CASSQWQNTGELFF.

On this clone itself: At one end, the junction sequence differs from germline, possibly due to a read error. This chain links TRBV10-3 with TRBJ2-7; 7 positions agree with TRBD1. This CDR3 is built from 11 residues. Germline values: CDR1 ENHRY, CDR2 SYGVKD. The CDR3 DNA reads TGTGCCATCAGCCCAAAGGACAGGATGTTCTTC. Its translation is CAISPKDRMFF.

This chain links TRBV27 with TRBJ2-6; D possibly corresponds to TRBD1 (6 bases). Germline values: CDR1 MNHEY, CDR2 SMNVEV (reference sequence). V was shortened by 4 bases and J by 1 base, with 8 bases between the two germline ends. There are 15 residues in the CDR3. Here the CDR3 DNA reads TGTGCCAGCAGTTACAGGGAATCTGGGGCCAACGTCCTGACTTTC. It yields the protein CASSYRESGANVLTF. Full variable domain (missing parts from reference TRBV27 and TRBJ2-6): EAQVTQNPRYLITVTGKKLTVTCSQNMNHEYMSWYRQDPGLGLRQIYYSMNVEVTDKGDVPEGYKVSRKEKRNFPLILESPSPNQTSLYFCASSYRESGANVLTFGAGSRLTVL.